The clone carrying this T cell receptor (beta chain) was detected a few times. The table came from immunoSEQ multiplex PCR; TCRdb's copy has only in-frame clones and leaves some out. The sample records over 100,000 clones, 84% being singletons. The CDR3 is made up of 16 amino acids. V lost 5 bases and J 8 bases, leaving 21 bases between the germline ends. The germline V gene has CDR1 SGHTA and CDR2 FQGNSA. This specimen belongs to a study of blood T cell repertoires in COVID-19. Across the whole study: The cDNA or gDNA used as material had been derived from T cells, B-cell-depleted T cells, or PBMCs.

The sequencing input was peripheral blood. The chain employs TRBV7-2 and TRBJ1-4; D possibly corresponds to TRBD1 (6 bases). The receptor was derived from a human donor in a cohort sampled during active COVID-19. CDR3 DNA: TGTGCCAGCAGCGAAATAGGGGGGGGGAGTCTCGAAAAACTGTTTTTT. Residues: CASSEIGGGSLEKLFF. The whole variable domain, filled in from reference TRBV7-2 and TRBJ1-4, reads GAGVSQSPSNKVTEKGKDVELRCDPISGHTALYWYRQSLGQGLEFLIYFQGNSAPDKSGLPSDRFSAERTGGSVSTLTIQRTQQEDSAVYLCASSEIGGGSLEKLFFGSGTQLSVL.